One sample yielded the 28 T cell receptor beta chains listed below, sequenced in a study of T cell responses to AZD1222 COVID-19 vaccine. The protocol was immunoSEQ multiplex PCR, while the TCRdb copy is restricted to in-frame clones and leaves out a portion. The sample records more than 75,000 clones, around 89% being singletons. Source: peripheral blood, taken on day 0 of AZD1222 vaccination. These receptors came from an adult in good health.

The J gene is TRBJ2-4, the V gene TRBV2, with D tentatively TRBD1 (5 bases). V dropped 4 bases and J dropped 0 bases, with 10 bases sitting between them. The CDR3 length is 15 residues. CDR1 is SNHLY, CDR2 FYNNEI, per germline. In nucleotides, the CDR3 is TGTGCCAGCAGTGGAACAGGCTTAGCCAAAAACATTCAGTACTTC. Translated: CASSGTGLAKNIQYF.

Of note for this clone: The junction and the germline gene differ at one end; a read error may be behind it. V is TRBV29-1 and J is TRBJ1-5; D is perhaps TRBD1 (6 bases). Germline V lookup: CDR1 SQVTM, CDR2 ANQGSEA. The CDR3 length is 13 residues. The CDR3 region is CSVEEGGNQPQHF. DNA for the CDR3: TGCAGCGTCGAAGAGGGGGGGAATCAGCCCCAGCATTTT.

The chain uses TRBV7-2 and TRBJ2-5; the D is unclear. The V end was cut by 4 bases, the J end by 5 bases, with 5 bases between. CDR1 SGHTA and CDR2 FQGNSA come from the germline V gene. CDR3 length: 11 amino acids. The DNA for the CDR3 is TGTGCCAGCAGCTCATGGGAGACCCAGTACTTC. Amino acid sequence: CASSSWETQYF.

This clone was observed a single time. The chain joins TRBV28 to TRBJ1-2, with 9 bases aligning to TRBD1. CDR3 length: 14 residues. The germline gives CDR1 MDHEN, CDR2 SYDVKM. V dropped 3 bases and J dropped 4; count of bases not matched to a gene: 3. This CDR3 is CASSLSQGAYGYTF. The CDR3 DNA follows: TGTGCCAGCAGTTTGTCACAGGGGGCCTATGGCTACACCTTC.

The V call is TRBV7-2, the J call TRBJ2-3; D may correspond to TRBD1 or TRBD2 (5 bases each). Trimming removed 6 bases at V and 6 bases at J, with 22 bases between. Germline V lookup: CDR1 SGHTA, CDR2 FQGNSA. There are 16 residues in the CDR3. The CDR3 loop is CASRYTPGPPGDTQYF. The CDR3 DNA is TGTGCCAGCAGGTACACGCCGGGACCTCCGGGGGATACGCAGTATTTT.

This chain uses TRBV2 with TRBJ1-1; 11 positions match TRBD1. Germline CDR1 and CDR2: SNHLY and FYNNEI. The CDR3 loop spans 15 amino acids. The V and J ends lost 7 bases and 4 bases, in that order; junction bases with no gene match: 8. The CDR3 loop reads CASKGQGVLSTEAFF. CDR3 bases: TGTGCCAGCAAGGGACAGGGGGTGTTGAGCACTGAAGCTTTCTTT.

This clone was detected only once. The CDR3 DNA is TGTGCCAGCAGCTCAATGACAGGGGCAAGGGTATACTATGGCTACACCTTC. Translated: CASSSMTGARVYYGYTF. The chain combines TRBV5-6 with TRBJ1-2, with TRBD1 matching over 8 bases. The junction had 13 bases not matched to a gene; V was cut back by 3 bases and J by 3 bases. Germline-derived CDR1 and CDR2 are SGHDT and YYEEEE. This CDR3 is built from 17 residues.

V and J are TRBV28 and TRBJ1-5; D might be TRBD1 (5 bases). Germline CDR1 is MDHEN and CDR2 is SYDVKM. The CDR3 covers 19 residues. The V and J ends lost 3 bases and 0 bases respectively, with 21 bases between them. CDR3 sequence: CASSFSPGVKSYSNQPQHF. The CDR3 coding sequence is TGTGCCAGCAGTTTCAGCCCGGGGGTAAAGTCATATAGCAATCAGCCCCAGCATTTT. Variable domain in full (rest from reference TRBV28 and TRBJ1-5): DVKVTQSSRYLVKRTGEKVFLECVQDMDHENMFWYRQDPGLGLRLIYFSYDVKMKEKGDIPEGYSVSREKKERFSLILESASTNQTSMYLCASSFSPGVKSYSNQPQHFGDGTRLSIL.

CDR3 DNA sequence: TGCAGTGCTAGAGGAAACAGAGCTTTCTTT. It specifies CSARGNRAFF. The genes are TRBV20-1 and TRBJ1-1; unclear D gene. With 1 base removed from V and 10 bases from J, the gap between germline ends came to 7 bases. Per germline, CDR1 DFQATT and CDR2 SNEGSKA (reference sequence). This CDR3 contains 10 residues.

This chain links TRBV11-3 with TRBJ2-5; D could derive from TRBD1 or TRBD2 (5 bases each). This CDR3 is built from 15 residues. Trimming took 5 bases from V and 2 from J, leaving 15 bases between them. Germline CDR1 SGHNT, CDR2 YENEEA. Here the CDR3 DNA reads TGTGCCAGCAGCCCACCAGGGACGCAACAAGAGACCCAGTACTTC. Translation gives CASSPPGTQQETQYF.

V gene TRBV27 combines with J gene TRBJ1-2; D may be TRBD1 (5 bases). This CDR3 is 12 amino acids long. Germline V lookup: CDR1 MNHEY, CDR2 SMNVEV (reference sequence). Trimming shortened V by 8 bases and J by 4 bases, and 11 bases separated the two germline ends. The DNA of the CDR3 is TGTGCCAGCGGATTGACAGCCTATGGCTACACCTTC. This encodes CASGLTAYGYTF.

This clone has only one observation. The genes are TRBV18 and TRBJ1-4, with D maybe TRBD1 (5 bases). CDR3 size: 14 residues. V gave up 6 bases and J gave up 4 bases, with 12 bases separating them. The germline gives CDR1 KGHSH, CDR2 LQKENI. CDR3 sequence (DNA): TGTGCCAGCTCTGAACAGGCCGATAATGAAAAACTGTTTTTT. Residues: CASSEQADNEKLFF.

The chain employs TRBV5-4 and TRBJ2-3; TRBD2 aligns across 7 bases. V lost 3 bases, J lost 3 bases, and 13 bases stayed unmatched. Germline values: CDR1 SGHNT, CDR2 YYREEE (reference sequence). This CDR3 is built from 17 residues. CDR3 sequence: CASSSRRLALGTDTQYF. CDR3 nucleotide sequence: TGTGCCAGCAGCTCCCGAAGACTAGCCCTTGGGACAGATACGCAGTATTTT.

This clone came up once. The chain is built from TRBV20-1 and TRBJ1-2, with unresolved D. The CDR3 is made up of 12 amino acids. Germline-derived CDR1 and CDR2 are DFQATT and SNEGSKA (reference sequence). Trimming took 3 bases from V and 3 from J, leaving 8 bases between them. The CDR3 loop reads CSASLSDYGYTF. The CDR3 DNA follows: TGCAGTGCTAGTCTAAGTGACTATGGCTACACCTTC.

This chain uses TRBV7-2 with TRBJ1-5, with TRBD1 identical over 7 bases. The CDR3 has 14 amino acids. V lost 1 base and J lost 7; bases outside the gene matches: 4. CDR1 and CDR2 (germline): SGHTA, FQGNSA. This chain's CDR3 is CASSLDRGIQPQHF. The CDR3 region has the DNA TGTGCCAGCAGCTTAGACAGGGGCATACAGCCCCAGCATTTT.

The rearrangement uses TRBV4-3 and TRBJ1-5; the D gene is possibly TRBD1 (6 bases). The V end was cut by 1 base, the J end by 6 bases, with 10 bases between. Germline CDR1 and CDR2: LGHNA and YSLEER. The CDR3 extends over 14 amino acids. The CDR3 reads CASSQGQAGQPQHF. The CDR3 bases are TGCGCCAGCAGCCAAGGACAGGCGGGTCAGCCCCAGCATTTT.

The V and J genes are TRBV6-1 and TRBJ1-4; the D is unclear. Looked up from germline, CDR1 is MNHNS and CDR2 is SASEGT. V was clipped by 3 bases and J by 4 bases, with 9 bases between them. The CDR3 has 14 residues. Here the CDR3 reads CASSEDSINEKLFF. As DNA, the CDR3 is TGTGCCAGCAGTGAGGACTCGATTAATGAAAAACTGTTTTTT.

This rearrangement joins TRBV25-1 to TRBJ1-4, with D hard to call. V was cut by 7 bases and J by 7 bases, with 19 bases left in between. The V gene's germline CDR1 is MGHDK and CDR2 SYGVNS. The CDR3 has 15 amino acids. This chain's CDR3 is CASIHGVVGSEKLFF. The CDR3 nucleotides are TGTGCCAGCATCCATGGGGTTGTCGGGAGTGAAAAACTGTTTTTT.

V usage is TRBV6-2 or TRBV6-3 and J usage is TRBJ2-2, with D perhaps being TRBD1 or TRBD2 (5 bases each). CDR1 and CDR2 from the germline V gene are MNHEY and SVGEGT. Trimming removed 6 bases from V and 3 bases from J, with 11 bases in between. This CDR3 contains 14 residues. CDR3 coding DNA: TGTGCCAGCAGCCGGGACGGATACACCGGGGAGCTGTTTTTT. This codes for CASSRDGYTGELFF.

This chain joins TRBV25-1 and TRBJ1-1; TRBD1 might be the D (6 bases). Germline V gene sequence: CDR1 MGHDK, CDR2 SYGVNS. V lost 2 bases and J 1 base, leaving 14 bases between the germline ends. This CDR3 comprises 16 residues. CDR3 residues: CASSEVAGHENTEAFF. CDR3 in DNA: TGTGCCAGCAGTGAAGTGGCGGGACACGAGAACACTGAAGCTTTCTTT.

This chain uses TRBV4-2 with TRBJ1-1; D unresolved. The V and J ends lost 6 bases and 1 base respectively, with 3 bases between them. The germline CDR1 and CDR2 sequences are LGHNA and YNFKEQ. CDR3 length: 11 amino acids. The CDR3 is CASRRNTEAFF. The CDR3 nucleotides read TGTGCCAGCAGACGGAACACTGAAGCTTTCTTT.

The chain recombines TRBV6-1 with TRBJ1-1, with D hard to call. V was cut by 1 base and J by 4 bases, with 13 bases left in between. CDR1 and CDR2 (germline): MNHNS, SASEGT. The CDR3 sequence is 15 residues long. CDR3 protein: CASSEDPAWGTEAFF. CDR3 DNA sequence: TGTGCCAGCAGTGAAGACCCGGCCTGGGGCACTGAAGCTTTCTTT.

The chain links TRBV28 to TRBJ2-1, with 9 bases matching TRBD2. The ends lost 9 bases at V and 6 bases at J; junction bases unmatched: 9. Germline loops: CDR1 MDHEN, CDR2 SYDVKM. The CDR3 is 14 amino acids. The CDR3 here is CASEGLAGPNEQFF. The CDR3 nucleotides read TGTGCCAGTGAGGGGCTAGCGGGACCCAATGAGCAGTTCTTC.

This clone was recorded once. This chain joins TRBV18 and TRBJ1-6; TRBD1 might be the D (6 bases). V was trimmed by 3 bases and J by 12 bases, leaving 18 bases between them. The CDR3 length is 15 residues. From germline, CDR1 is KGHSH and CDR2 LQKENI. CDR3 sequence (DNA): TGTGCCAGCTCACCCCCGGACAGTCGTAGGCTACCCCTCCACTTT. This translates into CASSPPDSRRLPLHF.

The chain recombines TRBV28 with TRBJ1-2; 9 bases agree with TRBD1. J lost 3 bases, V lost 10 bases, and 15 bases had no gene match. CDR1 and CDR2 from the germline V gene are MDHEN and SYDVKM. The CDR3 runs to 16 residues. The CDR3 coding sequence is TGTGCCATCCCCAGAGGGGGCACAGGGGGCCACTATGGCTACACCTTC. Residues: CAIPRGGTGGHYGYTF.

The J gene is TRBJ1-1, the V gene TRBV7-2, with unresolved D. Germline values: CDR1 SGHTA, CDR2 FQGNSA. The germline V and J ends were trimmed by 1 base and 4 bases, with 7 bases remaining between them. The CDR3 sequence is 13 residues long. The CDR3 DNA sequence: TGTGCCAGCAGCTTAGGCGTCCCCACTGAAGCTTTCTTT. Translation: CASSLGVPTEAFF.

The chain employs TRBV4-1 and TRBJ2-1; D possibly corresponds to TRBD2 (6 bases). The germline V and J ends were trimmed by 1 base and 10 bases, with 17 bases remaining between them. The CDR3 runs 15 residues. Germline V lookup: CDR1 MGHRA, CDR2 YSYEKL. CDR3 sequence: CASSQVMAGSGEQFF. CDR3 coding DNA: TGCGCCAGCAGCCAAGTAATGGCGGGGTCAGGCGAGCAGTTCTTC.

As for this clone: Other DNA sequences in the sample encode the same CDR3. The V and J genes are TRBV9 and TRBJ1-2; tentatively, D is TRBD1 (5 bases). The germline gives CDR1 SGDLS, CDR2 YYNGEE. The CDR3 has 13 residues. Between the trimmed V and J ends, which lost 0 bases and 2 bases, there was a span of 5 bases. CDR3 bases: TGTGCCAGCAGCGTAGGACAGAACTATGGCTACACCTTC. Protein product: CASSVGQNYGYTF.